The 29 T cell receptor beta chains in this list originate from one sample, sequenced in a study of shared clonotypes between healthy human individuals. Measured with immunoSEQ multiplex PCR; TCRdb has only the in-frame clones, and not every one. The table lists around 500,000 clones, 79% of them singletons, with about an eighth in the top ten. The specimen sequenced was PBMCs. These receptors were collected from a woman in her 40s in good health. Some clones in this sample may be carry-over from other donors' samples.

On this clone: The sample contains more than one DNA sequence encoding this CDR3. This chain uses TRBV5-1 with TRBJ2-3, with unresolved D. This CDR3 comprises 12 residues. CDR1 and CDR2 (germline): SGHRS, YFSETQ. V lost 1 base to trimming and J lost 2 bases, with 2 bases between them. In DNA form, the CDR3 reads TGCGCCAGCAGCTTGAACACAGATACGCAGTATTTT. Protein: CASSLNTDTQYF. Supplemented by reference TRBV5-1 and TRBJ2-3, the full variable domain reads KAGVTQTPRYLIKTRGQQVTLSCSPISGHRSVSWYQQTPGQGLQFLFEYFSETQRNKGNFPGRFSGRQFSNSRSEMNVSTLELGDSALYLCASSLNTDTQYFGPGTRLTVL.

The gene calls are TRBV28 and TRBJ2-7; D gene uncertain. V was clipped by 8 bases and J by 0 bases, with 8 bases between them. Germline assignment: CDR1 MDHEN and CDR2 SYDVKM. The CDR3 length is 12 residues. The chain's CDR3 is CASAISSYEQYF. The CDR3 DNA sequence: TGTGCCAGCGCAATTAGCTCCTACGAGCAGTACTTC.

CDR3 DNA sequence: TGTGCCAGCACCGAGGGGGCGAGGACCGGGGAGCTGTTTTTT. Protein product: CASTEGARTGELFF. The V call is TRBV28, the J call TRBJ2-2; 7 bases fit TRBD1. In germline, CDR1 is MDHEN, CDR2 SYDVKM. J lost 5 bases, V lost 7 bases, and 7 bases had no gene match. CDR3 size: 14 residues. The full variable domain, completed using reference TRBV28 and TRBJ2-2, is DVKVTQSSRYLVKRTGEKVFLECVQDMDHENMFWYRQDPGLGLRLIYFSYDVKMKEKGDIPEGYSVSREKKERFSLILESASTNQTSMYLCASTEGARTGELFFGEGSRLTVL.

As regards this clone: Just one base apart from a much larger clone, this may be a read error. The chain recombines TRBV19 with TRBJ2-1; 8 bases align to TRBD2. This CDR3 has 17 residues. Germline CDR1 and CDR2: LNHDA and SQIVND (reference sequence). V lost 5 bases and J lost 0; bases outside the gene matches: 9. The CDR3 bases are TGTGCCAGTAGTGGGGGACTAGTGGAAATCTCCTACAATGAGCAGTTCTTC. Translation gives CASSGGLVEISYNEQFF.

The gene calls are TRBV27 and TRBJ2-5; D might be TRBD2 (5 bases). This CDR3 contains 13 residues. The V gene's germline CDR1 is MNHEY and CDR2 SMNVEV (reference sequence). V was clipped by 5 bases and J by 3 bases, with 10 bases between them. For the CDR3, the DNA is TGTGCCAGCAGTCGACAAGCGGAAGAGACCCAGTACTTC. Its translation: CASSRQAEETQYF.

This chain uses TRBV4-2 with TRBJ2-3; 9 bases are shared with TRBD2. This CDR3 has 18 amino acids. The germline gives CDR1 LGHNA, CDR2 YNFKEQ. Unmatched junction bases numbered 9, after V lost 0 bases and J lost 2 bases. CDR3 nucleotides: TGTGCCAGCAGCCAAGATCTGGCTAGCGGGATCTACACAGATACGCAGTATTTT. It yields the protein CASSQDLASGIYTDTQYF.

Concerning this clone itself: The junction and the germline gene differ at one end; a read error may be behind it. J is TRBJ1-1 and V is TRBV10-1, with D perhaps matching TRBD1 (6 bases). The CDR3 contains 13 residues. Germline CDR1 reads WNHNN; CDR2 reads SYGVQD (reference sequence). The CDR3 region has the DNA TGCGCCAGCGGCGAGGACAGCTACACTGAAGCTTCCTTT. Translated: CASGEDSYTEASF.

The chain has TRBV19 and TRBJ2-2; maybe TRBD2 (6 bases). The germline V gene encodes CDR1 LNHDA and CDR2 SQIVND (reference sequence). Trimming took off 2 bases at V and 0 bases at J, with 10 bases between the two ends. The CDR3 contains 16 residues. The CDR3 DNA is TGTGCCAGTAGTATATCGGGACTCACGAACACCGGGGAGCTGTTTTTT. Its protein product is CASSISGLTNTGELFF.

This clone occurred a few times. The V call is TRBV21-1, the J call TRBJ2-1; TRBD1, the table's D call, was not compared with the DNA. TRBV21-1 is a listed pseudogene. The CDR3 sequence is 17 residues long. CDR3 residues: CASSKETTENDYNEQFF. Written as DNA, the CDR3 is TGTGCCAGCAGCAAAGAGACGACAGAAAATGACTACAATGAGCAGTTCTTC.

The J gene is TRBJ2-1, the V gene TRBV5-1, with a tentative D call TRBD2 (6 bases). Trimming left V 1 base short and J 1 base short, with 9 bases between. The CDR3 is 15 amino acids. CDR1 is SGHRS, CDR2 YFSETQ, per germline. CDR3 amino acids: CASSLLGGSYNEQFF. CDR3 DNA: TGCGCCAGCAGCTTGTTGGGGGGATCCTACAATGAGCAGTTCTTC.

This chain links TRBV6-5 with TRBJ2-5; TRBD2 agrees at 10 bases. V gave up 5 bases and J gave up 2 bases; unmatched junction bases: 5. The V gene's germline CDR1 is MNHEY and CDR2 SVGAGI. The CDR3 loop spans 15 amino acids. CDR3 in DNA: TGTGCCAGCAGTCCTCTTAGCGGGGGGCAAGAGACCCAGTACTTC. Translating it yields CASSPLSGGQETQYF.

This chain joins TRBV18 and TRBJ2-3; TRBD2 agrees at 14 bases. Germline values: CDR1 KGHSH, CDR2 LQKENI. The CDR3 has 17 amino acids. V lost 4 bases to trimming and J lost 4 bases; unmatched junction nucleotides: 7. This chain's CDR3 is CASSLGLAGDGSDTQYF. The CDR3 coding sequence is TGTGCCAGCTCACTGGGACTAGCGGGAGACGGGTCAGATACGCAGTATTTT.

CDR3 in DNA: TGTGCCAGCTCCACCTGGGGGTTCTATGGCTACACCTTC. Its protein is CASSTWGFYGYTF. The chain carries TRBV19 and TRBJ1-2; D is possibly TRBD1 (5 bases). The ends were cut back, 9 bases at V and 4 bases at J, with 15 bases in the middle. The length of the CDR3 is 13 residues. Germline V gene sequence: CDR1 LNHDA, CDR2 SQIVND (reference sequence).

This clone was detected a few times. The rearrangement joins TRBV30 to TRBJ2-5; the D gene could be TRBD1 or TRBD2 (5 bases each). The V gene's germline CDR1 is GTSNPN and CDR2 SVGIG (reference sequence). This CDR3 has 16 amino acids. Trimming removed 3 bases from V and 3 bases from J, with 20 bases in between. CDR3 sequence: CAWSPIRDPRKETQYF. The CDR3 DNA is TGTGCCTGGAGCCCCATCCGGGACCCGAGGAAAGAGACCCAGTACTTC.

J is TRBJ2-2 and V is TRBV21-1; TRBD2, the D gene given by the table, was not confirmed from the DNA. TRBV21-1 is tagged as a pseudogene. This CDR3 has 17 residues. The CDR3 spells CASSKWIRECVPGELFF. The CDR3, as DNA: TGTGCCAGCAGCAAATGGATCCGGGAGTGTGTCCCCGGGGAGCTGTTTTTT.

Only one count was recorded for this clone. The chain uses TRBV7-9 and TRBJ1-5; no clear D gene. The germline V and J ends were trimmed by 5 bases and 5 bases, with 10 bases remaining between them. This CDR3 spans 13 amino acids. Germline-derived CDR1 and CDR2 are SEHNR and FQNEAQ (reference sequence). CDR3: CASSPVGDQPQHF. CDR3 DNA sequence: TGTGCCAGCAGCCCCGTAGGTGATCAGCCCCAGCATTTT.

The chain combines TRBV5-1 with TRBJ2-6; 9 bases agree with TRBD1. This CDR3 is built from 14 residues. Germline V CDR1 and CDR2: SGHRS, YFSETQ. J gave up 8 bases and V 3 bases, and 3 bases lay outside the gene matches. This chain's CDR3 is CASSWGQGTNVLTF. CDR3 nucleotide sequence: TGCGCCAGCAGCTGGGGACAGGGTACCAACGTCCTGACTTTC.

V and J are TRBV11-2 and TRBJ1-5; D not resolved. CDR3 length: 13 residues. The V gene lost 5 bases and the J gene lost 1 base, with 6 bases spanning the gap. From germline, CDR1 is SGHAT and CDR2 FQNNGV. CDR3 region: CASSLGSNQPQHF. CDR3 nucleotide sequence: TGTGCCAGCAGCCTCGGGAGCAATCAGCCCCAGCATTTT.

As for this clone: The same CDR3 can be traced to other DNA sequences in this sample. The genes are TRBV5-4 and TRBJ2-5, with 9 positions matching TRBD1. The CDR3 covers 13 residues. The V gene's germline CDR1 is SGHNT and CDR2 YYREEE (reference sequence). V was pared by 4 bases and J by 4 bases, with 2 bases of the junction left unmatched. The CDR3 region is CASSLDRGETQYF. The CDR3 nucleotides read TGTGCCAGCAGCCTGGACAGGGGAGAGACCCAGTACTTC.

The gene calls are TRBV7-2 and TRBJ1-1; unclear D gene. The V end lost 1 base, the J end lost 1 base, and 10 bases lay between the germline ends. This CDR3 has 15 residues. Germline lookup yields CDR1 SGHTA and CDR2 FQGNSA. CDR3 bases: TGTGCCAGCAGCTTAGTAGGGCAGGCGAACACTGAAGCTTTCTTT. Translating it yields CASSLVGQANTEAFF.

The gene calls are TRBV7-8 and TRBJ1-3, with TRBD1 as a possible D gene (5 bases). V lost 5 bases and J lost 4, with 21 bases in between. Germline lookup yields CDR1 SGHVS and CDR2 FQNEAQ. CDR3 size: 17 residues. CDR3 sequence (DNA): TGTGCCAGCAGCCTCGGGACGGCAGGATCCCAAGGAAACACCATATATTTT. Amino acids: CASSLGTAGSQGNTIYF.

The chain has TRBV7-9 and TRBJ1-1; no clear D. This CDR3 has 12 residues. CDR1 and CDR2 from the germline V gene are SEHNR and FQNEAQ (reference sequence). Trimming removed 3 bases from V and 5 bases from J, with 7 bases in between. For the CDR3, the DNA is TGTGCCAGCAGCTTGGGGTATACTGAAGCTTTCTTT. Translating gives CASSLGYTEAFF.

The chain is built from TRBV27 and TRBJ1-2; 9 bases fit TRBD1. V was pared by 5 bases and J by 6 bases, with 4 bases of the junction left unmatched. This CDR3 has 13 residues. Germline CDR1 and CDR2: MNHEY and SMNVEV (reference sequence). The CDR3 DNA sequence: TGTGCCAGCAGTCCCACAGGGGGCGATGGCTACACCTTC. Translated: CASSPTGGDGYTF.

This chain links TRBV15 with TRBJ2-7, with D perhaps TRBD1 (6 bases). Germline-derived CDR1 and CDR2 are LNHNV and YYDKDF (reference sequence). The CDR3 extends over 16 amino acids. Trimming pared 0 bases from V and 3 bases from J, leaving 15 bases between. CDR3 in amino acids: CATSRDRLEDSYEQYF. The CDR3 DNA sequence: TGTGCCACCAGCAGAGATCGCCTTGAGGACAGCTACGAGCAGTACTTC. The complete variable domain, with remaining parts taken from reference TRBV15 and TRBJ2-7, reads DAMVIQNPRYQVTQFGKPVTLSCSQTLNHNVMYWYQQKSSQAPKLLFHYYDKDFNNEADTPDNFQSRRPNTSFCFLDIRSPGLGDTAMYLCATSRDRLEDSYEQYFGPGTRLTVT.

The chain links TRBV7-9 to TRBJ1-2; 8 bases match TRBD1. The V gene's germline CDR1 is SEHNR and CDR2 FQNEAQ (reference sequence). The CDR3 has 13 residues. V shed 4 bases, J shed 2 bases, and the junction held 0 bases outside the gene matches. The CDR3 DNA sequence: TGTGCCAGCAGCTGGACAGGGAACTATGGCTACACCTTC. It is translated as CASSWTGNYGYTF.

This rearrangement joins TRBV5-1 to TRBJ2-5, with 9 bases matching TRBD1. CDR1 is SGHRS, CDR2 YFSETQ, per germline. The CDR3 has 14 amino acids. V shed 4 bases, J shed 4 bases, and the junction held 5 bases outside the gene matches. As DNA, the CDR3 is TGCGCCAGCAGCCCCACAGGGGGCGCAGAGACCCAGTACTTC. It is translated as CASSPTGGAETQYF.

The CDR3 loop is CASSLVGYTDTQYF. The CDR3 DNA reads as TGCGCCAGCAGCTTGGTCGGATACACAGATACGCAGTATTTT. The chain links TRBV5-1 to TRBJ2-3; D call uncertain. Germline assignment: CDR1 SGHRS and CDR2 YFSETQ. There are 14 residues in the CDR3. Trimming stripped 0 bases from V and 2 bases from J, with 7 bases between. The full variable domain, its missing parts supplied by reference TRBV5-1 and TRBJ2-3, is KAGVTQTPRYLIKTRGQQVTLSCSPISGHRSVSWYQQTPGQGLQFLFEYFSETQRNKGNFPGRFSGRQFSNSRSEMNVSTLELGDSALYLCASSLVGYTDTQYFGPGTRLTVL.

This clone was seen more than once but under ten times. The chain is built from TRBV14 and TRBJ1-3; D may be TRBD1 (5 bases). The CDR3 extends over 15 amino acids. Germline lookup yields CDR1 SGHDN and CDR2 FVKESK. Trimming removed 2 bases from V and 0 bases from J, with 8 bases in between. In DNA, the CDR3 is TGTGCCAGCAGCCAACTTGGGACCTCTGGAAACACCATATATTTT. Protein: CASSQLGTSGNTIYF.

V usage is TRBV27 and J usage is TRBJ2-1, with D possibly being TRBD1 (6 bases). V was shortened by 5 bases and J by 4 bases, with 12 bases between the two germline ends. The CDR3 is 14 amino acids. Germline lookup yields CDR1 MNHEY and CDR2 SMNVEV (reference sequence). The CDR3 sequence: CASSNRDTYNEQFF. In DNA form, the CDR3 reads TGTGCCAGCAGTAACCGGGACACTTACAATGAGCAGTTCTTC.